The clone carrying this T cell receptor (delta chain) was seen more than once but under ten times. The protein TCRdb gives is from a much larger clone and does not agree with this DNA's translation at residue 8, likely a read error; the protein shown here comes from the DNA. TCRdb repeated clone calling on the RT-PCR reads with CATT. The repertoire holds under 3,500 delta-chain clones, with roughly 22% as singletons. V shed 3 bases and J shed 0 bases, with 19 bases lying between them. The CDR3 spans 17 residues. Germline CDR1 GEAIGNYY, CDR2 EKD. This specimen comes from a study of gamma-delta T cells after stem cell transplantation.

The genes are TRDV2 and TRDJ1, with D perhaps matching TRDD3 (6 bases). The TCR comes from a human donor. It is not recorded whose cells these are; they may come from a transplant donor. The sequencing sample was made of gamma-delta T cells. The CDR3 bases are TGTGCCTGTGACCCCTTGGGGGGTAGCCGAAACACCGATAAACTCATCTTT. It translates to CACDPLGGSRNTDKLIF.